The entry below gives a single T cell receptor delta chain sequence along with its context. The sample comes from a study of gamma-delta chains in newborns, infants, children. Study context: Innate gammadelta T cells reportedly expand polyclonally right after birth, driven by microbial exposure, per the title.

Germline V gives CDR1 TSWWSYY, CDR2 QGS. V was shortened by 1 base and J by 3 bases, with 21 bases between the two germline ends. The CDR3 has 18 residues. TCRdb reanalysed the reads with CATT. This repertoire shows around 4,000 delta-chain clones, about 39% found once; its top ten account for roughly 13%. The chain has TRDV1 and TRDJ1; maybe TRDD2 (5 bases). The sequence came from a child who received the measles vaccine. Input material: blood. This CDR3 is CALGEPRPLRITADKLIF. The CDR3, as DNA: TGTGCTCTTGGGGAACCCCGCCCCCTTCGAATAACAGCCGATAAACTCATCTTT.